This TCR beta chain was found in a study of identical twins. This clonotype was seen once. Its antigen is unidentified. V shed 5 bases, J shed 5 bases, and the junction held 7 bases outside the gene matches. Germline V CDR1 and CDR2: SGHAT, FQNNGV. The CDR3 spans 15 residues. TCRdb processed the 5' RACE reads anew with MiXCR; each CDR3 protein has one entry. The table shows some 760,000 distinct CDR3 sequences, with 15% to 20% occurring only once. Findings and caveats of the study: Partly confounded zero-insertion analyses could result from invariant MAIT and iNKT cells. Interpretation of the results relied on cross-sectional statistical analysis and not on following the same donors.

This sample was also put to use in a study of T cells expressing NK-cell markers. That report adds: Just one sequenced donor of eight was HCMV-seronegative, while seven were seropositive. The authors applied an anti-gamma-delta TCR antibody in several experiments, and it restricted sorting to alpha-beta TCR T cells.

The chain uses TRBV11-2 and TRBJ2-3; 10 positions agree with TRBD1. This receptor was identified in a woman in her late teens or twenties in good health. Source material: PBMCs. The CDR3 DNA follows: TGTGCCAGCAGCCCGACAGGGGGCTTTGGAGATACGCAGTATTTT. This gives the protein CASSPTGGFGDTQYF. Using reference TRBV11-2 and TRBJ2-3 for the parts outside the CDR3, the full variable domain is EAGVAQSPRYKIIEKRQSVAFWCNPISGHATLYWYQQILGQGPKLLIQFQNNGVVDDSQLPKDRFSAERLKGVDSTLKIQPAKLEDSAVYLCASSPTGGFGDTQYFGPGTRLTVL.